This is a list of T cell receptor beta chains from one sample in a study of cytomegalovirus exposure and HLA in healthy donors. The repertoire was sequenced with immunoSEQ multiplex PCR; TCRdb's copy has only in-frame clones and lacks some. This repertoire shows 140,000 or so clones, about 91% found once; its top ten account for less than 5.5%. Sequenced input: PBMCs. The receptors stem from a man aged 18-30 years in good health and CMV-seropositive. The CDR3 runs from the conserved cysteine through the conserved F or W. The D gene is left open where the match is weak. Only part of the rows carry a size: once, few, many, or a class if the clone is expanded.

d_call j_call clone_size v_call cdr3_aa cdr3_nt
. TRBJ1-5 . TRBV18 CASSQGSDQPQHF TGTGCCAGCTCCCAGGGGTCGGATCAGCCCCAGCATTTT
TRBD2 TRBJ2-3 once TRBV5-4 CASSSPLAGEGTDTQYF TGTGCCAGCAGCTCCCCTCTAGCGGGAGAGGGAACAGATACGCAGTATTTT
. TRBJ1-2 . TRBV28 CASSYQGLGYTF TGTGCCAGCAGTTATCAGGGCCTTGGCTACACCTTC
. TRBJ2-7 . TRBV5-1 CASSQPSRHIQAYEQYF TGCGCCAGCAGCCAACCCTCCAGACACATACAAGCCTACGAGCAGTACTTC
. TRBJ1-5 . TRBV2 CASSEGPDSNQPQHF TGTGCCAGCAGTGAAGGGCCAGATAGCAATCAGCCCCAGCATTTT
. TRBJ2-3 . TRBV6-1 CASSEKLRADTQYF TGTGCCAGCAGTGAAAAGCTGCGAGCGGATACGCAGTATTTT
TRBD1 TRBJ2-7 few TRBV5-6 CASTQGTGANEQYF TGTGCCAGCACCCAGGGGACAGGAGCGAACGAGCAGTACTTC
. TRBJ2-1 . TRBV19 CASSIGAALGYNEQFF TGTGCCAGTAGTATAGGTGCGGCGTTAGGCTACAATGAGCAGTTCTTC
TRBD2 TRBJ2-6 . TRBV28 CASSSGGVSGANVLTF TGTGCCAGCAGTAGCGGGGGGGTCTCTGGGGCCAACGTCCTGACTTTC
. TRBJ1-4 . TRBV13 CASSFQATNEKLFF TGTGCCAGCAGCTTCCAAGCGACTAATGAAAAACTGTTTTTT
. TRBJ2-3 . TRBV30 CAWSRPGLTSTDTQYF TGTGCCTGGAGCCGACCGGGACTTACTAGCACAGATACGCAGTATTTT
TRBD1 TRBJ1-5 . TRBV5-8 CASSLNSGTGVQPQHF TGTGCCAGCAGCTTGAACAGCGGGACAGGGGTTCAGCCCCAGCATTTT